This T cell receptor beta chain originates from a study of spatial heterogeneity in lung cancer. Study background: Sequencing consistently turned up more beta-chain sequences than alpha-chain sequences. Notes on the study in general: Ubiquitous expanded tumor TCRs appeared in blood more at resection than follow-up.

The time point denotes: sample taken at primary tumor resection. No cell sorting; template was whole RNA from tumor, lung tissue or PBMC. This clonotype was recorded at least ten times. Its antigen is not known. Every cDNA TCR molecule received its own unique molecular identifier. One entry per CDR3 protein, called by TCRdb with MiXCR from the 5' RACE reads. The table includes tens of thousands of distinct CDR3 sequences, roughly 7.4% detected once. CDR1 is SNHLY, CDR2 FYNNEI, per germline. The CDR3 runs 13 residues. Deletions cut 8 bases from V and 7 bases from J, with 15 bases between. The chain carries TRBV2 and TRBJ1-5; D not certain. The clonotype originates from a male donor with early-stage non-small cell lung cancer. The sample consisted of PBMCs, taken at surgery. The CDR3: CASRGPAEQPQHF. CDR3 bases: TGTGCCAGCCGTGGGCCCGCTGAACAGCCCCAGCATTTT.